This TCR beta chain is drawn from a study of blood T cell repertoires in COVID-19. Study in general: Samples came from the United States, Italy and Spain, spanning acute and convalescent COVID-19. PBMCs, B-cell-depleted T cells, or T cells were the source of the cDNA or gDNA that made up the material.

Per the authors' pipeline: How many nucleated cells were present was estimated from reference gene primer amplification. Clones were sequenced by immunoSEQ multiplex PCR, and TCRdb holds only the in-frame ones, with some missing. That table supplies the V and J calls and clone size; D and trimming were determined from the DNA. The sample gives over 200,000 clones, roughly 87% of which show up once; 1.5% to 2% is in the top ten. V was trimmed by 6 bases and J by 5 bases, leaving 16 bases between them. CDR1 MNHEY and CDR2 SMNVEV come from the germline V gene (reference sequence). The CDR3 covers 15 residues.

J is TRBJ2-2 and V is TRBV27; a weak D match, TRBD1 (6 bases). The sequenced sample was peripheral blood. This receptor was obtained from a man aged 40-49 years with active or convalescent COVID-19. DNA of the CDR3: TGTGCCAGCAGCCGCCCGACAGGTCTAACCGGGGAGCTGTTTTTT. Its protein product is CASSRPTGLTGELFF.